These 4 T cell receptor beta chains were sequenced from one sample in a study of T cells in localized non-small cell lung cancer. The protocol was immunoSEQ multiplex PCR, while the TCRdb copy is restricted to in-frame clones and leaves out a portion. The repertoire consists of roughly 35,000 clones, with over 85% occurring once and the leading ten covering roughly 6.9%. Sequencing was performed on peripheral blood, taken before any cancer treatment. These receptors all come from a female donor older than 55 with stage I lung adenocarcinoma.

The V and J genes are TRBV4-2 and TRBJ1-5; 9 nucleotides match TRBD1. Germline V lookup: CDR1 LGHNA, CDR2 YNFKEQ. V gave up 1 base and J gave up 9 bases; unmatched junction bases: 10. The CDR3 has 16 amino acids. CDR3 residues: CASSQGDDRGNGPQHF. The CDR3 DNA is TGTGCCAGCAGCCAAGGAGACGACAGGGGGAATGGGCCCCAGCATTTT.

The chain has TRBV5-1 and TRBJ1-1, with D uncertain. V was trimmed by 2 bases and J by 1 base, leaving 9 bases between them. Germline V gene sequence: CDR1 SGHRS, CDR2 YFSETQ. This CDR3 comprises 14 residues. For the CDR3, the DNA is TGCGCCAGCAGCTTTTTGGGAGCGAACACTGAAGCTTTCTTT. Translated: CASSFLGANTEAFF.

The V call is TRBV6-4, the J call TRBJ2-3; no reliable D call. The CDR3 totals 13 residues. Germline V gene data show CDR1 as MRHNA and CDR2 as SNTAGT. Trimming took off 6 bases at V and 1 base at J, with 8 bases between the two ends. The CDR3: CASSASGTDTQYF. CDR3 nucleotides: TGTGCCAGCAGCGCAAGCGGCACAGATACGCAGTATTTT.

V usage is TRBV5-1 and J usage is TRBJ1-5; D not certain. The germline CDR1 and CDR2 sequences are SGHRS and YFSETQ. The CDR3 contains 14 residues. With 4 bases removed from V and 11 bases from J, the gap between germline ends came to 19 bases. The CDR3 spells CASSLEPGTESQHF. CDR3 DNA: TGCGCCAGCAGCCTTGAGCCTGGCACGGAGTCCCAGCATTTT.